The entry below describes one TCR beta chain. The antigen remains unidentified. CDR1 is SGHRS, CDR2 YFSETQ, per germline. Trimming cost V 4 bases and J 3 bases; bases outside gene matches: 5. CDR3 size: 14 residues. A second PCR, run for roughly 7 to 11 cycles, used a sample-barcoded 5' primer plus a J-beta primer mix. TCRdb fed the 5' RACE reads into MiXCR, producing one record per CDR3 protein. The sample records more than 650,000 distinct CDR3 sequences, roughly 53% being singletons. The record originates from a study of blood T cells in healthy people across ages. Study-wide results and caveats: Unsorted PBMCs blocked a conclusive comparison of naive and antigen-experienced cells.

The V gene is TRBV5-1, the J gene TRBJ2-3; TRBD1 matches at 7 bases. Sample: blood. The TCR was taken from an older man in good health. CDR3 protein: CASSHGQVTDTQYF. CDR3 DNA: TGCGCCAGCAGCCATGGACAGGTAACAGATACGCAGTATTTT.